Presented here are 17 T cell receptor beta chains from one specimen sequenced in a study of blood T cell repertoires in COVID-19 (dated by TCRdb to the early 2020s). Libraries came from the immunoSEQ multiplex PCR assay. TCRdb mirrors the immuneACCESS table, restricted to in-frame sequences. Some clones are absent from its copies; in checked studies, under half trace to an unresolved V gene, and the reason for the others is unknown. For this sample the table gives 250,000 to 300,000 clones, of which roughly 86% were detected only once. Of the sample, 3.5% to 4% is held by the ten largest clones. Sequenced input: peripheral blood. All receptors derive from a man aged 18 to 35 with active or convalescent COVID-19.

This chain joins TRBV29-1 and TRBJ2-1; tentative D call: TRBD2 (5 bases). CDR3 size: 13 residues. V lost 0 bases and J 6 bases, leaving 9 bases between the germline ends. Germline V CDR1 and CDR2: SQVTM, ANQGSEA. CDR3 sequence: CSVEDTRTNEQFF. The CDR3 DNA is TGCAGCGTTGAAGATACTAGGACCAATGAGCAGTTCTTC.

The V gene is TRBV30, the J gene TRBJ1-1, with unresolved D. Germline assignment: CDR1 GTSNPN and CDR2 SVGIG (reference sequence). The CDR3 extends over 13 amino acids. V was cut by 2 bases and J by 4 bases, with 11 bases left in between. The CDR3 coding sequence is TGTGCCTGGAGTAACTGGGAGGGCACTGAAGCTTTCTTT. It yields the protein CAWSNWEGTEAFF.

The chain recombines TRBV25-1 with TRBJ2-2; TRBD1 agrees at 7 bases. CDR3 length: 13 amino acids. Germline-derived CDR1 and CDR2 are MGHDK and SYGVNS. Trimming cost V 8 bases and J 4 bases; bases outside gene matches: 4. CDR3 sequence: CASGTAFTGELFF. The DNA for the CDR3 is TGTGCCAGCGGGACAGCGTTCACCGGGGAGCTGTTTTTT.

This clone was recorded only once. The chain joins TRBV25-1 to TRBJ1-2; tentatively, D is TRBD1 (5 bases). Germline V lookup: CDR1 MGHDK, CDR2 SYGVNS. V lost 3 bases and J 6 bases, leaving 14 bases between the germline ends. The CDR3 contains 14 residues. Here the CDR3 DNA reads TGTGCCAGCAGTGATCAGGGCTTTGGCGATGGCTACACCTTC. Its protein product is CASSDQGFGDGYTF.

The genes are TRBV5-1 and TRBJ1-3; D uncertain. Trimming stripped 4 bases from V and 4 bases from J, with 9 bases between. The germline gives CDR1 SGHRS, CDR2 YFSETQ. This CDR3 is 13 amino acids long. CDR3 loop: CASSASVGNTIYF. The CDR3 DNA reads as TGCGCCAGCAGCGCGTCGGTCGGAAACACCATATATTTT.

The rearrangement joins TRBV4-3 to TRBJ2-7, with D possibly TRBD2 on 5 matching bases. The V end lost 2 bases, the J end lost 2 bases, and 7 bases lay between the germline ends. Germline lookup yields CDR1 LGHNA and CDR2 YSLEER. CDR3 size: 13 residues. The CDR3: CASSQWETYEQYF. DNA for the CDR3: TGCGCCAGCAGCCAATGGGAGACCTACGAGCAGTACTTC.

V usage is TRBV27 and J usage is TRBJ1-2; 9 nucleotides match TRBD1. V shed 8 bases, J shed 4 bases, and the junction held 11 bases outside the gene matches. CDR3 length equals 15 residues. Per the germline V gene, CDR1 is MNHEY and CDR2 is SMNVEV (reference sequence). The CDR3, as DNA: TGTGCCAGCGGAGCCCTAAACAGGGGGCCCTATGGCTACACCTTC. Amino acid sequence: CASGALNRGPYGYTF.

This clone was detected only once. The chain uses TRBV14 and TRBJ1-2; D unresolved. Germline lookup yields CDR1 SGHDN and CDR2 FVKESK. The germline V and J ends were trimmed by 0 bases and 7 bases, with 9 bases remaining between them. The CDR3 sequence is 13 residues long. CDR3 DNA sequence: TGTGCCAGCAGCCAAGACCTCGGGTTTGGCTACACCTTC. It translates to CASSQDLGFGYTF.

This clone was observed a single time. V is TRBV21-1 and J is TRBJ1-1. TRBV21-1 is annotated as a pseudogene. This CDR3 is built from 13 residues. The DNA of the CDR3 is TGTGCCAGCAGCAGTCGGGTGAACACTGAAGCTTTCTTT. Residues: CASSSRVNTEAFF.

This chain joins TRBV21-1 and TRBJ2-7; the table's D call, TRBD2, has no DNA check behind it. TRBV21-1 corresponds to a pseudogene. The CDR3 loop spans 15 amino acids. The CDR3 region has the DNA TGTGCCAGCAGCAAGGTGCGGGGAAGTACTGGCGAGCAGTACTTC. This translates into CASSKVRGSTGEQYF.

This chain connects TRBV5-1 to TRBJ1-1; D may be TRBD1 (6 bases). CDR3 length: 14 residues. Germline lookup yields CDR1 SGHRS and CDR2 YFSETQ. V lost 1 base and J lost 3, with 10 bases in between. The CDR3 sequence: CASSLQGYYTEAFF. The CDR3 region has the DNA TGCGCCAGCAGCTTGCAGGGGTATTACACTGAAGCTTTCTTT.

This clone occurred once. This sequence joins TRBV6-5 and TRBJ2-7; 7 bases agree with TRBD2. Germline lookup yields CDR1 MNHEY and CDR2 SVGAGI. The CDR3 length is 12 residues. Trimming at V came to 10 bases and at J to 1 base, leaving 4 bases not matched to a gene. CDR3 DNA sequence: TGTGCCACTTGGGGGGGTTCCTACGAGCAGTACTTC. It translates to CATWGGSYEQYF.

This chain joins TRBV4-3 and TRBJ1-2; 7 positions match TRBD1. Germline values: CDR1 LGHNA, CDR2 YSLEER. Trimming took 0 bases from V and 5 from J; bases not matched to a gene: 3. CDR3 size: 14 residues. The CDR3: CASSQDTGQYGYTF. CDR3 DNA: TGCGCCAGCAGCCAAGATACGGGACAGTATGGCTACACCTTC.

V is TRBV2 and J is TRBJ2-7, with D perhaps matching TRBD1 (6 bases). The germline CDR1 and CDR2 sequences are SNHLY and FYNNEI. With 9 bases removed from V and 1 base from J, the gap between germline ends came to 13 bases. The CDR3 has 13 amino acids. The CDR3 protein is CASTGLFSYEQYF. The CDR3 bases are TGTGCCAGTACAGGGCTTTTTTCCTACGAGCAGTACTTC.

The chain recombines TRBV6-2 or TRBV6-3 with TRBJ2-7, with 7 bases aligning to TRBD1. The CDR3 totals 15 residues. The germline V gene has CDR1 MNHEY and CDR2 SVGEGT. Trimming cost V 6 bases and J 1 base; bases outside gene matches: 9. CDR3 amino acids: CASSLGQLTSYEQYF. DNA for the CDR3: TGTGCCAGCAGCTTGGGACAGCTGACTTCCTACGAGCAGTACTTC.

The J gene is TRBJ1-5, the V gene TRBV28; unclear D gene. Germline lookup yields CDR1 MDHEN and CDR2 SYDVKM. With 8 bases removed from V and 6 bases from J, the gap between germline ends came to 23 bases. CDR3 length equals 16 residues. The CDR3 is CASSEEAGGGFQPQHF. CDR3 nucleotides: TGTGCCAGCTCCGAGGAGGCAGGCGGTGGTTTTCAGCCCCAGCATTTT.

The chain combines TRBV28 with TRBJ1-3; D remains ambiguous. Germline V gene data show CDR1 as MDHEN and CDR2 as SYDVKM. The CDR3 totals 15 residues. V was shortened by 6 bases and J by 0 bases, with 12 bases between the two germline ends. The CDR3 protein is CASSLGSRSGNTIYF. The DNA of the CDR3 is TGTGCCAGCAGCCTAGGCTCCCGCTCTGGAAACACCATATATTTT.